Detailed here is one TCR beta chain. The antigen remains undetermined. The data were obtained in a study of TIL therapy for anti-PD-1-resistant metastatic lung cancer. Background on the study: Most patients had lung adenocarcinoma; four tumors were EGFR-mutant, two ALK-rearranged; half smoked currently or formerly.

Regarding the study as a whole: Compared with baseline intratumoral T cells, expanded TIL cultures were more clonal and less diverse (6% vs 31%).

Germline loops: CDR1 LNHNV, CDR2 YYDKDF (reference sequence). The junction had 6 bases not matched to a gene; V was cut back by 9 bases and J by 1 base. The CDR3 extends over 14 amino acids. This sample's time point: pre-treatment sample, taken before nivolumab and TIL therapy. The tumor samples were excised metastases, mostly pleural nodules or supraclavicular lymph nodes. The libraries were made with immunoSEQ v3. Sequenced by immunoSEQ multiplex PCR; TCRdb stores in-frame clones only, minus some. Here the sample spans several thousand clones, 60% to 70% being singletons. The gene calls are TRBV15 and TRBJ2-3; TRBD2 matches at 8 bases. Here the sequenced sample was tumor tissue, taken at baseline. The receptor's source is a person between 30 and 80 years old with non-small cell lung cancer. The CDR3 sequence is CATRRGVGTDTQYF. As DNA, the CDR3 is TGTGCCACGAGGCGGGGGGTGGGCACAGATACGCAGTATTTT.